This entry lists 30 T cell receptor beta chains sequenced from one sample in a study of cytomegalovirus exposure and HLA in healthy donors. With 60 Vbeta and 13 Jbeta primers, the PCR was carried out. Clones were read by immunoSEQ multiplex PCR, and TCRdb kept only the in-frame ones, dropping some. The sample carries some 150,000 clones, roughly 85% recorded once. The material sequenced was PBMCs. Source of these receptors: a man aged 40-49 years in good health and CMV-seronegative.

The table lists this clone with a few counts. The chain uses TRBV28 and TRBJ2-1; the match to TRBD2 covers 9 bases. Germline values: CDR1 MDHEN, CDR2 SYDVKM. This CDR3 is built from 15 residues. V trimming: 6 bases; J trimming: 7 bases; junction bases outside the gene matches: 10. Here the CDR3 DNA reads TGTGCCAGCAGCCTTGGGGCTCTAGCGGGGAATGAGCAGTTCTTC. It translates to CASSLGALAGNEQFF. Complete variable domain (other parts from reference TRBV28 and TRBJ2-1): DVKVTQSSRYLVKRTGEKVFLECVQDMDHENMFWYRQDPGLGLRLIYFSYDVKMKEKGDIPEGYSVSREKKERFSLILESASTNQTSMYLCASSLGALAGNEQFFGPGTRLTVL.

This chain connects TRBV2 to TRBJ2-3; 8 bases line up with TRBD2. J lost 0 bases, V lost 8 bases, and 4 bases had no gene match. The CDR3 length is 14 residues. Germline values: CDR1 SNHLY, CDR2 FYNNEI. This chain's CDR3 is CASASGGSTDTQYF. CDR3 coding DNA: TGTGCCAGCGCAAGCGGGGGCAGCACAGATACGCAGTATTTT.

The rearrangement uses TRBV5-1 and TRBJ2-4; tentatively, D is TRBD1 (5 bases). Trimming shortened V by 0 bases and J by 3 bases, and 16 bases separated the two germline ends. CDR1 and CDR2 from the germline V gene are SGHRS and YFSETQ. The CDR3 runs to 17 residues. DNA of the CDR3: TGCGCCAGCAGCTTGGGGCAGGGATTCATGGTCAAAAACATTCAGTACTTC. It encodes CASSLGQGFMVKNIQYF.

The CDR3 DNA follows: TGTGCCAGCAGCCCAGCGGGAGGGCCCTTTGACGAGCAGTACTTC. It codes for CASSPAGGPFDEQYF. The genes are TRBV28 and TRBJ2-7, with 10 bases aligning to TRBD2. This CDR3 spans 15 amino acids. V gave up 6 bases and J gave up 5 bases; unmatched junction bases: 10. Germline assignment: CDR1 MDHEN and CDR2 SYDVKM.

The count of this clone is one. The CDR3 is CASSEFRLFREGLSTGELFF. Here the CDR3 DNA reads TGTGCCAGCAGTGAATTTAGGTTGTTTCGGGAGGGCCTAAGCACCGGGGAGCTGTTTTTT. V and J are TRBV6-1 and TRBJ2-2, with TRBD2 matching 8 bases. The germline gives CDR1 MNHNS, CDR2 SASEGT. V was clipped by 2 bases and J by 4 bases; unmatched bases: 18. This CDR3 is 20 amino acids long.

The V call is TRBV27, the J call TRBJ1-6, with D hard to call. This CDR3 region has 14 residues. CDR1 is MNHEY, CDR2 SMNVEV, per germline (reference sequence). Trimming took off 6 bases at V and 7 bases at J, with 13 bases between the two ends. This CDR3 reads CASSSYPPNSPLHF. The CDR3, as DNA: TGTGCCAGCAGCTCCTACCCCCCGAATTCACCCCTCCACTTT.

CDR3 region: CASSELADTQYF. The CDR3, as DNA: TGTGCCAGTAGTGAACTTGCAGATACGCAGTATTTT. The J gene is TRBJ2-3, the V gene TRBV19, with no clear D. Germline CDR1 reads LNHDA; CDR2 reads SQIVND (reference sequence). The CDR3 is 12 residues long. V was pared by 5 bases and J by 4 bases, with 7 bases between.

The CDR3 protein is CASSLRLAGGSSYNEQFF. Written as DNA, the CDR3 is TGTGCCAGCAGCTTGAGGCTAGCGGGAGGGAGCTCCTACAATGAGCAGTTCTTC. This chain links TRBV5-6 with TRBJ2-1, with 12 bases identical to TRBD2. The germline CDR1 and CDR2 sequences are SGHDT and YYEEEE. With 1 base clipped from V and 0 bases from J, the junction kept 5 bases outside the gene matches. This CDR3 region has 18 residues.

V and J are TRBV5-1 and TRBJ2-3; D unresolved. The CDR3 has 17 residues. Germline CDR1 SGHRS, CDR2 YFSETQ. Trimming removed 0 bases from V and 2 bases from J, with 16 bases in between. CDR3 in DNA: TGCGCCAGCAGCTTGGGCCGGAGACGCCCCCCCACAGATACGCAGTATTTT. It yields the protein CASSLGRRRPPTDTQYF.

This sequence joins TRBV11-2 and TRBJ2-1, with 12 bases fitting TRBD2. V shed 3 bases and J 5 bases; nucleotides not matched to a gene: 5. The CDR3 contains 16 residues. Germline-derived CDR1 and CDR2 are SGHAT and FQNNGV. The CDR3 is CASSFPSGRADNEQFF. The CDR3 bases are TGTGCCAGCAGCTTTCCTAGCGGGAGGGCCGACAATGAGCAGTTCTTC.

The V call is TRBV6-4, the J call TRBJ2-7, with 10 bases lining up with TRBD1. The CDR3 runs to 13 residues. Looked up from germline, CDR1 is MRHNA and CDR2 is SNTAGT. With 6 bases clipped from V and 3 bases from J, the junction kept 2 bases outside the gene matches. The CDR3 protein is CASSRDRGYEQYF. The CDR3 DNA follows: TGTGCCAGCAGCAGGGACAGGGGCTACGAGCAGTACTTC.

The V and J genes are TRBV15 and TRBJ2-3, with D uncertain. This CDR3 comprises 14 residues. The V and J ends lost 5 bases and 0 bases respectively, with 9 bases between them. CDR1 and CDR2 from the germline V gene are LNHNV and YYDKDF (reference sequence). This CDR3 reads CATSHGGSTDTQYF. CDR3 DNA: TGTGCCACCAGCCATGGCGGTAGCACAGATACGCAGTATTTT.

The CDR3 DNA follows: TGCAGTGCTCTCAGACTACGCGAGCAGTACTTC. It codes for CSALRLREQYF. This chain links TRBV20-1 with TRBJ2-7, with D possibly TRBD2 on 5 matching bases. CDR1 DFQATT and CDR2 SNEGSKA come from the germline V gene (reference sequence). The V end was cut by 5 bases, the J end by 6 bases, with 11 bases between. This CDR3 has 11 residues.

This clone came up once. The chain uses TRBV2 and TRBJ1-4; perhaps TRBD1 as D (5 bases). With 7 bases removed from V and 5 bases from J, the gap between germline ends came to 8 bases. The CDR3 sequence is 12 residues long. Per germline, CDR1 SNHLY and CDR2 FYNNEI. CDR3 region: CASNRMNEKLFF. The CDR3 DNA sequence: TGTGCCAGCAACAGGATGAATGAAAAACTGTTTTTT.

The V and J genes are TRBV27 and TRBJ1-5; unclear D gene. The ends were cut back, 8 bases at V and 7 bases at J, with 12 bases in the middle. The CDR3 length is 12 residues. CDR1 MNHEY and CDR2 SMNVEV come from the germline V gene (reference sequence). The CDR3 sequence is CASGQTGQPQHF. CDR3 DNA: TGTGCCAGCGGGCAAACTGGGCAGCCCCAGCATTTT.

This rearrangement joins TRBV7-8 to TRBJ1-4; no reliable D call. The germline V and J ends were trimmed by 6 bases and 7 bases, with 9 bases remaining between them. This CDR3 is built from 12 residues. CDR1 SGHVS and CDR2 FQNEAQ come from the germline V gene. The CDR3 protein is CASRSPGEKLFF. Written as DNA, the CDR3 is TGTGCCAGCAGATCCCCGGGTGAAAAACTGTTTTTT.

J is TRBJ1-2 and V is TRBV27, with a weak D call TRBD1 (5 bases). Per the germline V gene, CDR1 is MNHEY and CDR2 is SMNVEV (reference sequence). The CDR3 totals 15 residues. Trimming pared 5 bases from V and 7 bases from J, leaving 20 bases between. Here the CDR3 reads CASSPGRGRTGGYTF. The CDR3 bases are TGTGCCAGCAGTCCGGGTCGGGGGAGGACTGGTGGCTACACCTTC.

The V and J genes are TRBV5-4 and TRBJ1-1; D possibly corresponds to TRBD1 (5 bases). CDR3 length equals 15 residues. Germline V gene data show CDR1 as SGHNT and CDR2 as YYREEE (reference sequence). Trimming took 7 bases from V and 2 from J, leaving 18 bases between them. CDR3 in DNA: TGTGCCAGCCAGGATGGCGGGACGGACAACACTGAAGCTTTCTTT. Protein: CASQDGGTDNTEAFF.

The rearrangement links TRBV28 to TRBJ2-7; 12 nucleotides align to TRBD1. The CDR3 is 15 amino acids. CDR1 and CDR2 (germline): MDHEN, SYDVKM. Trimming at V came to 6 bases and at J to 4 bases, leaving 7 bases not matched to a gene. CDR3 nucleotide sequence: TGTGCCAGCAGCAACCGGGACAGGGGGCTTTACGAGCAGTACTTC. It encodes CASSNRDRGLYEQYF. The full variable domain, rest sourced from reference TRBV28 and TRBJ2-7, is DVKVTQSSRYLVKRTGEKVFLECVQDMDHENMFWYRQDPGLGLRLIYFSYDVKMKEKGDIPEGYSVSREKKERFSLILESASTNQTSMYLCASSNRDRGLYEQYFGPGTRLTVT.

V gene TRBV18 combines with J gene TRBJ1-1, with D possibly being TRBD1 (5 bases). Trimming left V 3 bases short and J 5 bases short, with 13 bases between. The CDR3 runs to 14 residues. The germline V gene has CDR1 KGHSH and CDR2 LQKENI. Here the CDR3 reads CASSPKEGKTEAFF. CDR3 bases: TGTGCCAGCTCACCTAAGGAGGGGAAGACTGAAGCTTTCTTT.

This clone was observed a few times. The J gene is TRBJ2-3, the V gene TRBV6-4; no clear D. This CDR3 has 16 amino acids. V was pared by 4 bases and J by 0 bases, with 14 bases between. Germline V gene sequence: CDR1 MRHNA, CDR2 SNTAGT. The CDR3 protein is CASSARWAASTDTQYF. In nucleotides, the CDR3 is TGTGCCAGCAGTGCCCGGTGGGCTGCTAGCACAGATACGCAGTATTTT.

The chain carries TRBV29-1 and TRBJ1-5, with 7 nucleotides matching TRBD1. The CDR3 consists of 14 residues. CDR1 SQVTM and CDR2 ANQGSEA come from the germline V gene. Unmatched junction bases numbered 12, after V lost 6 bases and J lost 7 bases. The CDR3 DNA follows: TGCAGCGTCAGCCGAGACAGGGCTAACCAGCCCCAGCATTTT. Amino acids: CSVSRDRANQPQHF.

The chain has TRBV28 and TRBJ1-1; D ambiguous. The germline CDR1 and CDR2 sequences are MDHEN and SYDVKM. V lost 6 bases, J lost 4 bases, and 12 bases lay in between. This CDR3 has 13 residues. CDR3 DNA sequence: TGTGCCAGCAGCGAGAACTCGCGCACTGAAGCTTTCTTT. Protein: CASSENSRTEAFF.

V and J are TRBV19 and TRBJ1-5; a weak D match, TRBD1 (6 bases). From germline, CDR1 is LNHDA and CDR2 SQIVND (reference sequence). V lost 4 bases, J lost 6 bases, and 13 bases lay in between. CDR3 length: 14 residues. The CDR3 sequence: CASSSSGAGQPQHF. CDR3 bases: TGTGCCAGTAGTAGCTCAGGGGCGGGTCAGCCCCAGCATTTT.

V and J are TRBV7-2 and TRBJ2-3, with TRBD2 identical over 10 bases. There are 16 residues in the CDR3. CDR1 is SGHTA and CDR2 is FQGNSA in the germline V gene. Trimming removed 2 bases from V and 4 bases from J; junction bases left unmatched: 6. The CDR3 is CASSLSSGSRADTQYF. CDR3 nucleotides: TGTGCCAGCAGCTTATCTAGCGGGAGTAGGGCAGATACGCAGTATTTT.

J is TRBJ2-7 and V is TRBV7-9; TRBD2 matches 8 bases. The V segment lost 5 bases and the J segment 2 bases; nucleotides outside the gene matches: 14. Germline assignment: CDR1 SEHNR and CDR2 FQNEAQ (reference sequence). This CDR3 comprises 17 residues. CDR3 sequence: CASSPTSGLAPTYEQYF. In DNA, the CDR3 is TGTGCCAGCAGCCCAACCTCAGGACTAGCTCCTACCTACGAGCAGTACTTC.

The chain is built from TRBV6-5 and TRBJ2-7, with D perhaps TRBD2 (6 bases). Germline loops: CDR1 MNHEY, CDR2 SVGAGI. The CDR3 totals 12 residues. The V end was cut by 6 bases, the J end by 6 bases, with 12 bases between. As DNA, the CDR3 is TGTGCCAGCAGAAGAACTAGCTCCGAGCAGTACTTC. This encodes CASRRTSSEQYF.

This rearrangement joins TRBV7-6 to TRBJ2-3, with TRBD1 matching 7 bases. The CDR3 totals 16 residues. The trim removed 5 bases at V and 3 bases at J, leaving 11 bases unmatched. The germline CDR1 and CDR2 sequences are SGHVS and FNYEAQ. For the CDR3, the DNA is TGTGCCAGCAGCCCACGACAGGGCTGGGGGACAGATACGCAGTATTTT. Amino acids: CASSPRQGWGTDTQYF.

V is TRBV28 and J is TRBJ2-1; maybe TRBD1 (5 bases). The CDR3 covers 13 residues. Between the trimmed V and J ends, which lost 6 bases and 10 bases, there was a span of 16 bases. The germline gives CDR1 MDHEN, CDR2 SYDVKM. The CDR3 nucleotides are TGTGCCAGCAGAAAGCAGGGCACGCGGGAGCAGTTCTTC. It is translated as CASRKQGTREQFF.

The J gene is TRBJ2-5, the V gene TRBV6-5; no clear D gene. Trimming left V 6 bases short and J 2 bases short, with 13 bases between. The CDR3 consists of 14 residues. In germline, CDR1 is MNHEY, CDR2 SVGAGI. The CDR3 DNA sequence: TGTGCCAGCAGCACAATTAGCTCGCAAGAGACCCAGTACTTC. It is translated as CASSTISSQETQYF.